This T cell receptor (beta chain) was observed in a study of CD8 T cells in ankylosing spondylitis. One entry per CDR3 protein results from TCRdb running MiXCR on the 5' RACE reads. Found here are some 270,000 distinct CDR3 sequences, approximately 20% of them singletons; the top ten hold over 25%. The CDR3 runs to 15 residues. Germline V gene sequence: CDR1 SEHNR, CDR2 FQNEAQ (reference sequence). The germline V and J ends were trimmed by 4 bases and 2 bases, with 13 bases remaining between them. This clonotype was seen a few times. The receptor was isolated from a male donor with ankylosing spondylitis or in good health (not recorded which). The rearrangement joins TRBV7-9 to TRBJ2-3; D is possibly TRBD2 (5 bases). The sample taken for sequencing was blood, either unsorted or a sorted T cell fraction (not recorded which). The CDR3 DNA reads as TGTGCCAGCAGCTCCACTAGGGCTTACACAGATACGCAGTATTTT. It translates to CASSSTRAYTDTQYF.